Listed below are T cell receptor beta chains from one sample, sequenced in a study of T and B cells in COVID-19 patients. TCRdb re-derived calls from the multiplex PCR reads in MiXCR, one entry per CDR3 protein. The sample consists of around 28,000 distinct CDR3 sequences, approximately 29% of them appearing once. Sequencing was done on a sample of blood. These receptors all stem from a human donor who had recovered from COVID-19. Both conserved end residues are part of each CDR3. The D gene is left open where the match is weak. Part of the rows lack a size; the others show once, few, many or a class for expanded clones.

d_gene,v_gene,abundance,j_gene,CDR3nt,CDR3aa
NA,TRBV12-3/TRBV12-4,NA,TRBJ1-5,TGTGCCAGCAGCCCCACAGGGTTAGGCAATCAGCCCCAGCATTTT,CASSPTGLGNQPQHF
TRBD2,TRBV5-5,NA,TRBJ2-3,TGCGCCAGCGACGCTGCGGGGGGACGGAGGAGCACAGATACGCAGTATTTT,CASDAAGGRRSTDTQYF
TRBD2,TRBV18,NA,TRBJ2-2,TGTGCCAGCTCACCATTGGGAGGGAGAGCCGGGGAGCTGTTTTTT,CASSPLGGRAGELFF
TRBD1,TRBV6-5,few,TRBJ2-1,TGTGCCAGCAGTTATTTCAGGGGGCCCGGAAATGAGCAGTTCTTC,CASSYFRGPGNEQFF
TRBD1,TRBV5-1,NA,TRBJ2-3,TGCGCCAGCAGCTTGGCCGAAGGGGGCCTCACAGATACGCAGTATTTT,CASSLAEGGLTDTQYF
NA,TRBV19,many,TRBJ2-5,TGTGCCAGTAGTATTCGCAGGGGACGAGAGACCCAGTACTTC,CASSIRRGRETQYF
NA,TRBV27,few,TRBJ1-4,TGTGCCAGCAGTTTAGGGAGGCCCTTGGCCGGAGGGGATCATGTGAAACTGTTTTTT,CASSLGRPLAGGDHVKLFF
NA,TRBV7-2,few,TRBJ2-3,TGTGCCAGCACCTTCACAGATACGCAGTATTTT,CASTFTDTQYF
NA,TRBV29-1,medium-sized,TRBJ1-1,TGCAGCGTTGTGCTATCGAACACTGAAGCTTTCTTT,CSVVLSNTEAFF
NA,TRBV6-5,few,TRBJ2-5,TGTGCCAGCAGTTCAACAGGGTGGCGGGAGACCCAGTACTTC,CASSSTGWRETQYF
NA,TRBV20-1,NA,TRBJ1-4,TGCAGTCCCCTCGGGGAAGGGAGTGAAAAACTGTTTTTT,CSPLGEGSEKLFF
NA,TRBV7-9,NA,TRBJ1-6,TGTGCCAGCACCGGTCGGGTTAATTCACCCCTCCACTTT,CASTGRVNSPLHF
TRBD1,TRBV6-5,NA,TRBJ2-7,TGTGCCAGCAGTGGACAGGGGCTCGAGCAGTACTTC,CASSGQGLEQYF
NA,TRBV5-5,few,TRBJ2-1,TGTGCCAGCAGCCCGGGGGGGACAGCCCTCAATGAGCAGTTCTTC,CASSPGGTALNEQFF
TRBD1,TRBV11-1,few,TRBJ1-4,TGTGCCAGCAGCTTGGGGGGACAGGGAAATGAAAAACTGTTTTTT,CASSLGGQGNEKLFF
TRBD2,TRBV20-1,NA,TRBJ2-1,TGCAGTGCCCGGACTAGCGTTTCCTCCTACAATGAGCAGTTCTTC,CSARTSVSSYNEQFF
NA,TRBV12-3/TRBV12-4,many,TRBJ2-2,TGTGCCAGCAGTTCAAACACCGGGGAGCTGTTTTTT,CASSSNTGELFF
TRBD2,TRBV6-5,NA,TRBJ2-7,TGTGCCAGCAGTTACTACCGGGACTACGCACTCGATGCCGAGCAGTACTTC,CASSYYRDYALDAEQYF
NA,TRBV24-1,few,TRBJ2-1,TGTGCCACCAGTGATTTAAAGCTAGATGAGCAGTTCTTC,CATSDLKLDEQFF
NA,TRBV15,many,TRBJ1-2,TGTGCCACCAGCGCGGTCGACAGTAACTATGGCTACACCTTC,CATSAVDSNYGYTF
TRBD1,TRBV19,medium-sized,TRBJ1-6,TGTGCCAGTAGTACCCATCGGGACAGACTTTCACCCCTCCACTTT,CASSTHRDRLSPLHF
TRBD1,TRBV7-9,NA,TRBJ2-1,TGTGCCAGCAGCTTAAAGGGGGTGTGGGGACAGGGTTCTAATGAGCAGTTCTTC,CASSLKGVWGQGSNEQFF
NA,TRBV5-4,medium-sized,TRBJ2-6,TGTGCCAGCAGCTTGGCTGGGGCCAACGTCCTGACTTTC,CASSLAGANVLTF
NA,TRBV19,NA,TRBJ2-2,TGTGCCAGTAGTACGACAGGGAACACCGGGGAGCTGTTTTTT,CASSTTGNTGELFF
NA,TRBV18,NA,TRBJ2-7,TGTGCCAGCTCACCACCTAGCGACCCCTACGAGCAGTACTTC,CASSPPSDPYEQYF
NA,TRBV21-1,once,TRBJ2-1,TGTGCCAGCAGCAAGGTCGGACGGTCCCTCCCCTACAATGAGCAGTTCTTC,CASSKVGRSLPYNEQFF
NA,TRBV11-1,once,TRBJ2-1,TGTGCCAGCAGCTTAGGGGTCACCTACGAGCAGTTCTTC,CASSLGVTYEQFF
NA,TRBV6-2/TRBV6-3,few,TRBJ1-4,TGTGCCAGCAGTTACCCTTCAGCGGCAACTAATGAAAAACTGTTTTTT,CASSYPSAATNEKLFF
NA,TRBV6-5,few,TRBJ1-3,TGTGCCAGCAGCATGACTGCTTCGCCGGGAAACACCATATATTTT,CASSMTASPGNTIYF
NA,TRBV24-1,once,TRBJ2-4,TGTGCCACCAGTGACCCCGGACAAGGCAAAAACATTCAGTACTTC,CATSDPGQGKNIQYF
NA,TRBV5-6,few,TRBJ1-1,TGTGCCAGCAGCTGGGCGGGGGCTGAAGCTTTCTTT,CASSWAGAEAFF